Given below is one T cell receptor beta chain in context. The antigen remains unidentified. The TCR beta cDNA libraries contained unique molecular identifiers. Input of roughly 0.9 to 11 million T cells yielded around 500,000 cDNA molecules. MiXCR, run by TCRdb on the PCR reads, gives a single entry per CDR3 protein. Among roughly 800,000 distinct CDR3 sequences listed, about 45% were seen once. The CDR3 has 15 residues. The ends were cut back, 5 bases at V and 6 bases at J, with 20 bases in the middle. Germline values: CDR1 MDHEN, CDR2 SYDVKM. These data belong to a study of post-analysis software for immune sequencing data. About the study: Relapsing-remitting, secondary progressive and progressive-relapsing forms of multiple sclerosis all featured among disease courses. General study findings and limits: The five TRBV segments detected at higher frequency in patients than in controls included TRBV5-6, TRBV5-1 and TRBV20-1. When compared against controls, multiple sclerosis patients showed significantly lower normalized Chao1 diversity.

Specimen: blood. The TCR comes from a girl under 18 with multiple sclerosis. V is TRBV28 and J is TRBJ2-7; D remains ambiguous. CDR3 amino acids: CASSGRSQHGPEQYF. In DNA form, the CDR3 reads TGTGCCAGCAGTGGAAGAAGCCAGCATGGACCCGAGCAGTACTTC.